These T cell receptor beta chains were read from a single sample in a study of blood T cell repertoires in COVID-19. Here immunoSEQ multiplex PCR was the method, and the copy in TCRdb shows in-frame clones only, minus some. This table holds hundreds of thousands of clones, more than 70% found once. Sequencing used peripheral blood. These receptors all stem from a woman aged 30 to 39 with COVID-19, enrolled during active disease. Both conserved end residues are part of each CDR3. A D gene is named only where the DNA matches it firmly. Only some rows state a clone size, as once, few, many or a class for expanded clones.

clone_size j_call v_call d_call cdr3_nt cdr3_aa
NA TRBJ2-3 TRBV19 TRBD2 TGTGCCAGTCGCCAAGAGGCGGGGGGGCCAGATACGCAGTATTTT CASRQEAGGPDTQYF
NA TRBJ2-3 TRBV28 NA TGTGCCAGCAGCACGATCCCGTGGGGGGGCGGGACAGATACGCAGTATTTT CASSTIPWGGGTDTQYF
NA TRBJ2-1 TRBV15 NA TGTGCCACCAGCAGAGAGTCCCCGGCAGGGGACAATGAGCAGTTCTTC CATSRESPAGDNEQFF
NA TRBJ2-7 TRBV4-3 NA NA CASSQGFGPGGAGGYEQYF
NA TRBJ1-2 TRBV7-2 NA TGTGCCAGCAGCTTACATCACCGGGGTGGGGGCTACACCTTC CASSLHHRGGGYTF
NA TRBJ1-5 TRBV19 NA TGTGCCAGTAGTAACCGGGACAACAAGAGCAATCAGCCCCAGCATTTT CASSNRDNKSNQPQHF
NA TRBJ2-3 TRBV29-1 TRBD2 TGCAGCGGCGGGGGTGTTGTGGCAGATACGCAGTATTTT CSGGGVVADTQYF
NA TRBJ1-3 TRBV6-5 TRBD1 TGTGCCAGCATAGGGACAGGGCTAACCGGAAACACCATATATTTT CASIGTGLTGNTIYF
NA TRBJ2-1 TRBV5-8 NA TGTGCCAGCAGCTTGTTACAGCTATACAATGAGCAGTTCTTC CASSLLQLYNEQFF
NA TRBJ1-6 TRBV13 NA TGTGCCAGCAGCTCCGAGATAGGAGGTTCACCCCTCCACTTT CASSSEIGGSPLHF
NA TRBJ1-6 TRBV6-6 TRBD1 TGTGCCAGCAGTCGAGTGGACAGGGGGCTGAATTCACCCCTCCACTTT CASSRVDRGLNSPLHF
once TRBJ2-7 TRBV7-7 NA TGTGCTAGCAGCTTAGATAGAGGGAACGAGCAGTACTTC CASSLDRGNEQYF
NA TRBJ2-1 TRBV12-3/TRBV12-4 NA TGTGCCAGCAGTTCCCGACAGGTAAATGAGCAGTTCTTC CASSSRQVNEQFF
NA TRBJ2-1 TRBV11-3 TRBD2 TGTGCCAGCAGCAGACTAGCGGGAGGGAACTCCTACAATGAGCAGTTCTTC CASSRLAGGNSYNEQFF
NA TRBJ1-6 TRBV5-4 NA TGTGCCAGCAGCTTGGACAGGGATGGGTCACCCCTCCACTTT CASSLDRDGSPLHF
once TRBJ2-1 TRBV18 NA TGTGCCAGCTCACCGTCCGTACAGGGCAACAATGAGCAGTTCTTC CASSPSVQGNNEQFF
NA TRBJ2-3 TRBV5-4 TRBD2 TGTGCCAGTCTAGCGGGGGGGAACACAGATACGCAGTATTTT CASLAGGNTDTQYF
NA TRBJ1-2 TRBV21-1 NA TGTGCCAGCAGCAAAGGGGGAGCCTGCGGCTACACCTTC CASSKGGACGYTF
NA TRBJ1-2 TRBV4-1 NA TGCGCCAGCAGCCCAGGGAACTATGGCTACACCTTC CASSPGNYGYTF
NA TRBJ2-2 TRBV12-3/TRBV12-4 NA TGTGCCAGCAGTCTAAACCCCGGGGAGCTGTTTTTT CASSLNPGELFF
NA TRBJ2-1 TRBV7-9 NA TGTGCCAGCAGCTTATCAGGGCTCGGGAATGAGCAGTTCTTC CASSLSGLGNEQFF
NA TRBJ1-4 TRBV24-1 NA TGTGCCACCAGTGGGGGGCCCAATGAAAAACTGTTTTTT CATSGGPNEKLFF
NA TRBJ1-5 TRBV2 NA TGTGCCAGCAGTGAATCGACAATTTTGCAGCCCCAGCATTTT CASSESTILQPQHF
once TRBJ1-1 TRBV7-9 NA TGTGCCAGCGAGAGGCCGAACACTGAAGCTTTCTTT CASERPNTEAFF
NA TRBJ1-2 TRBV9 TRBD1 TGTGCCAGCAGCGTAGGGATGGGACAGACCACCTTC CASSVGMGQTTF
NA TRBJ1-1 TRBV19 NA TGTGCCAGTAGTATAAATTCAAACACTGAAGCTTTCTTT CASSINSNTEAFF
NA TRBJ1-2 TRBV3-1/TRBV3-2 TRBD1 TGTGCCAGCAGCCAAGATCCTTACAGGGGCCTTGGCTACACCTTC CASSQDPYRGLGYTF
NA TRBJ2-3 TRBV27 NA TGTGCCAGCAGTCCCTGGACGGGAACAGGCACAGATACGCAGTATTTT CASSPWTGTGTDTQYF
NA TRBJ1-2 TRBV6-5 NA TGTGCCAGCAGCCAGGGTTATGGCTACACCTTC CASSQGYGYTF
NA TRBJ2-1 TRBV5-1 TRBD2 TGCGCCAGCAGCTCCGGGACTAGCGGGAGGGCCGATGAGCAGTTCTTC CASSSGTSGRADEQFF
NA TRBJ2-1 TRBV7-6 TRBD2 TGTGCCAGCAGCTTAGTTGGTCCCCCGGGGGGACCCAATGAGCAGTTCTTC CASSLVGPPGGPNEQFF
NA TRBJ2-1 TRBV6-4 NA TGTGCCAGCAGTGATGACTCCCCTGCCGATGAGCAGTTCTTC CASSDDSPADEQFF
NA TRBJ2-5 TRBV5-1 NA TGCGCCAGCAGCCCGATCGACAGGATTCAAGAGACCCAGTACTTC CASSPIDRIQETQYF
NA TRBJ1-1 TRBV28 TRBD1 TGTGCCAGCAGTTTGGATACAGGGGGCATTTTCGACACTGAAGCTTTCTTT CASSLDTGGIFDTEAFF
NA TRBJ2-7 TRBV4-1 TRBD1 TGCGCCAGCAGCACACCCGGGACAGCCTACGAGCAGTACTTC CASSTPGTAYEQYF
NA TRBJ2-1 TRBV18 NA TGTGCCAGCTCACCGTTCGGGGGGCAGGGTGAGCAGTTCTTC CASSPFGGQGEQFF
NA TRBJ2-1 TRBV12-3/TRBV12-4 TRBD2 TGTGCCAGCAGTTTATCCGGGGCGGGAGGGCAGTTCTTC CASSLSGAGGQFF
NA TRBJ2-6 TRBV28 NA TGTGCCAGCAGTGCCGGGACTCGGGCCTCTGGGGCCAACGTCCTGACTTTC CASSAGTRASGANVLTF
NA TRBJ2-3 TRBV24-1 NA TGTGCCACCAGTGATTTGGGCAGCACAGATACGCAGTATTTT CATSDLGSTDTQYF
once TRBJ2-1 TRBV5-1 TRBD2 TGCGCCAGCCAACGAGCGGGGGGGTACAATGAGCAGTTCTTC CASQRAGGYNEQFF
NA TRBJ2-3 TRBV9 NA TGTGCCAGCAGCGTAGAGGCAGGGGGGATCACAGATACGCAGTATTTT CASSVEAGGITDTQYF
once TRBJ1-2 TRBV4-3 TRBD1 TGCGCCAGCAGCCAAGATCGGTACAGGGGAATTGATGGCTACACCTTC CASSQDRYRGIDGYTF
NA TRBJ2-1 TRBV5-1 TRBD2 TGCGCCAGCAGCCCAACTAGCGGGGGCTCGCGCCGGTTCTTC CASSPTSGGSRRFF
NA TRBJ2-2 TRBV19 TRBD2 TGTGCCAGTAGTATCGGGACTAGCGGGGCGAACACCGGGGAGCTGTTTTTT CASSIGTSGANTGELFF
NA TRBJ2-5 TRBV5-4 NA TGTGCCAGCAGCTTAAACCCTCGCGGGGGCGGTCAAGAGACCCAGTACTTC CASSLNPRGGGQETQYF
NA TRBJ1-1 TRBV3-1/TRBV3-2 NA TGTGCCAGCAGCCCCACAGGGCAGACTGAAGCTTTCTTT CASSPTGQTEAFF
NA TRBJ2-1 TRBV19 NA TGTGCCAGTAGTATCTCGGACATCTATTGGAATGAGCAGTTCTTC CASSISDIYWNEQFF
NA TRBJ1-1 TRBV5-1 NA TGCGCCAGCAGCGTCATTTACGGGACACCAACCACTGAAGCTTTCTTT CASSVIYGTPTTEAFF
NA TRBJ1-5 TRBV4-2 NA TGTGCCAGCAGCCAAGGTCAGGCATCACATCAGCCCCAGCATTTT CASSQGQASHQPQHF